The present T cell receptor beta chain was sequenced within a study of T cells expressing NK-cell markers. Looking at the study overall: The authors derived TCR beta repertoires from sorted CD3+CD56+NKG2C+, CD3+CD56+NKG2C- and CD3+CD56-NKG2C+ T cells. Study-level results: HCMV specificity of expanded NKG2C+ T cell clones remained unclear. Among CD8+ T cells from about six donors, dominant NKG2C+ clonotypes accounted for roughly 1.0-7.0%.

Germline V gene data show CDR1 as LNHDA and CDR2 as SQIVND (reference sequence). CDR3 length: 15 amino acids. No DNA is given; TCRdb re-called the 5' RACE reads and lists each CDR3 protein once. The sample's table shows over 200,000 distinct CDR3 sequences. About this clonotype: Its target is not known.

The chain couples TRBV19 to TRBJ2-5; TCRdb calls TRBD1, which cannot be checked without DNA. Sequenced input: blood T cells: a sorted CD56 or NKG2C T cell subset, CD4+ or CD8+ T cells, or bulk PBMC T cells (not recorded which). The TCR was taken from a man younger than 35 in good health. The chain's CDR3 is CASSTAGTGKETQYF.